The clone carrying this TCR beta chain was counted a few times. The record originates from a study of response to subunit inactivated influenza vaccine. V dropped 9 bases and J dropped 4; count of bases not matched to a gene: 8. Germline V CDR1 and CDR2: ENHRY, SYGVKD. This CDR3 has 14 amino acids. TCRdb fed the RT-PCR reads into MiXCR, producing one record per CDR3 protein. The data show roughly 790,000 distinct CDR3 sequences, approximately 21% seen once. The sample here was PBMCs from blood, taken 5 days after vaccination. The V gene is TRBV10-3, the J gene TRBJ2-2; the match to TRBD2 covers 7 bases. The receptor was isolated from a man aged 45-65 years who received an inactivated influenza vaccine. CDR3 nucleotide sequence: TGTGCCATTTCGACCGGGGGGAGCACCGGGGAGCTGTTTTTT. Protein sequence: CAISTGGSTGELFF.